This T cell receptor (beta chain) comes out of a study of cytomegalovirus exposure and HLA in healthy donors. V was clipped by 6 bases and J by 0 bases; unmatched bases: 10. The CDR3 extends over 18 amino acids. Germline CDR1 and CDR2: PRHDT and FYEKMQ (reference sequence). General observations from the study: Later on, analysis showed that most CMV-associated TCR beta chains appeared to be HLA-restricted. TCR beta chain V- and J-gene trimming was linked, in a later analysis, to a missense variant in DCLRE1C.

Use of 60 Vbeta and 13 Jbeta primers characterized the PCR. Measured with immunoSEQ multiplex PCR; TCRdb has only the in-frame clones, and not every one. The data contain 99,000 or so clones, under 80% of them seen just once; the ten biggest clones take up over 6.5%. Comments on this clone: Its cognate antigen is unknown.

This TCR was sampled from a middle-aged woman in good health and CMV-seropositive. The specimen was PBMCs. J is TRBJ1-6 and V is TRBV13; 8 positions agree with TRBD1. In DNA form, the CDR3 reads TGTGCCAGCAGTTTACCCACGACAGGGGCCTCCTATAATTCACCCCTCCACTTT. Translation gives CASSLPTTGASYNSPLHF.